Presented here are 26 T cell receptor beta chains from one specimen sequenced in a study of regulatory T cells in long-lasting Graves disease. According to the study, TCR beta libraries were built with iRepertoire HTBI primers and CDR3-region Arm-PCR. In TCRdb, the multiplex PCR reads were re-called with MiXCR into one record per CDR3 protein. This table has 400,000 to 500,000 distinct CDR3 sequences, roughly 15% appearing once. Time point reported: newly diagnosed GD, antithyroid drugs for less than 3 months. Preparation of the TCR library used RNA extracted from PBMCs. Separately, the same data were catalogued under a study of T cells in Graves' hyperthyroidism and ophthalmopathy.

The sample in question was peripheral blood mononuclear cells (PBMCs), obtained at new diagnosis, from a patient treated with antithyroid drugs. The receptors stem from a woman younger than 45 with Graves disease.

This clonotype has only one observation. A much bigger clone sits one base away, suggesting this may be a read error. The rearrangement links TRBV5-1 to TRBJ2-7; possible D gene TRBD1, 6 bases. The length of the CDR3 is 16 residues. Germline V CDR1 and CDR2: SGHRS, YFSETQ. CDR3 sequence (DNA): TGCACCAGCAGCCCCGGTTGGGGGCATAACTCCTACGAGCAGTACTTC. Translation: CTSSPGWGHNSYEQYF.

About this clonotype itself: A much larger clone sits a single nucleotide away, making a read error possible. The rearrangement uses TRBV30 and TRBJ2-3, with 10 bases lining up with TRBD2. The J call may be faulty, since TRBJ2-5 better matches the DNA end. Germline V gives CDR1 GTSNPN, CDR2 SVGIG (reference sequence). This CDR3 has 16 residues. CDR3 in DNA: TGTGCCTGGAGTACCAGAGCGGGAGGGAACCAAGATACCCAGTACTTC. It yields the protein CAWSTRAGGNQDTQYF.

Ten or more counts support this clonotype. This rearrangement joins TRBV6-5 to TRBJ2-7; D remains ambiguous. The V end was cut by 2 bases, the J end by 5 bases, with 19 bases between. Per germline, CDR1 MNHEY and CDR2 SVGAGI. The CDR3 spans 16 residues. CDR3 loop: CASSYVEPAPAHEQYF. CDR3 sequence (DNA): TGTGCCAGCAGTTACGTGGAACCGGCCCCGGCCCACGAGCAGTACTTC.

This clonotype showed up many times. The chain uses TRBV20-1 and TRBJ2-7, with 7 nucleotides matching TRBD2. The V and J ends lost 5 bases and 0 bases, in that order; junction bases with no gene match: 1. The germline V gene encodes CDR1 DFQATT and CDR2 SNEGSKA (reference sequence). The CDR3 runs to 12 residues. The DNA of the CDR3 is TGCAGTGCTCGGGACTACTCCTACGAGCAGTACTTC. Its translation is CSARDYSYEQYF.

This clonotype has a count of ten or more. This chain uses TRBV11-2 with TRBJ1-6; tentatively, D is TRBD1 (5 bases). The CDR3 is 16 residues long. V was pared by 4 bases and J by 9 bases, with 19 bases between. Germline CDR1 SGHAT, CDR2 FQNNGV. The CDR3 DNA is TGTGCCAGCAGCTCCTGGGTGGGGGGATTAGGTTCACCCCTCCACTTT. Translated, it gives CASSSWVGGLGSPLHF.

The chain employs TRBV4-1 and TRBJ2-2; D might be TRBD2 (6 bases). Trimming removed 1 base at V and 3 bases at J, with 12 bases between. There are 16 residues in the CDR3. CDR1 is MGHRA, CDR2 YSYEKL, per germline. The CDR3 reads CASSQGGIADTGELFF. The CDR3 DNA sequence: TGCGCCAGCAGCCAAGGGGGGATAGCGGACACCGGGGAGCTGTTTTTT.

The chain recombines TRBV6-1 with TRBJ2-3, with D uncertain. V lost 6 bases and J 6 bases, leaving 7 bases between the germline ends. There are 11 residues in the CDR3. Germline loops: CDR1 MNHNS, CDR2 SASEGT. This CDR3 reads CASSRMDTQYF. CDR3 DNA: TGTGCCAGCAGCAGGATGGATACGCAGTATTTT.

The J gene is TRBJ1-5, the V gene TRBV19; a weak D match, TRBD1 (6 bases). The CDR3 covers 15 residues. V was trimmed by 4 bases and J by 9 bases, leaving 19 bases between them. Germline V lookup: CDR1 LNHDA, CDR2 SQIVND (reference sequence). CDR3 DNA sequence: TGTGCCAGTAGTACCCTAGGGGGGAGTGAGGCGCCCCAGCATTTT. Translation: CASSTLGGSEAPQHF.

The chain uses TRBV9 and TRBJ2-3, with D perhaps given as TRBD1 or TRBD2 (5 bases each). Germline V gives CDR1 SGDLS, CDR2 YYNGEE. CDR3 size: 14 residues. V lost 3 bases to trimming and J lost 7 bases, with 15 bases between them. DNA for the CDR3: TGTGCCAGCAGCGCAGCGAGGGACCGATATACGCAGTATTTT. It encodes CASSAARDRYTQYF.

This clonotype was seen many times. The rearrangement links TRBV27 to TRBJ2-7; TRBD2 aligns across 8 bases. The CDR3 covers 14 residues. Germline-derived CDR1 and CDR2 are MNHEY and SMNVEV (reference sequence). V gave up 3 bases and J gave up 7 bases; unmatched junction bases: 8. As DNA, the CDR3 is TGTGCCAGCAGTTTTGGGAGCGGGAGCGGTGAGCAGTACTTC. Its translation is CASSFGSGSGEQYF.

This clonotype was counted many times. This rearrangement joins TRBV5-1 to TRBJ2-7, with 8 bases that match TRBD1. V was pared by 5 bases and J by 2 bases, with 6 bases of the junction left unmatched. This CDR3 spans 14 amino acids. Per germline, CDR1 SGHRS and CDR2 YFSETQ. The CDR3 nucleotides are TGCGCCAGCAGGGGCGGGGACAGGCCCTACGAGCAGTACTTC. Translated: CASRGGDRPYEQYF.

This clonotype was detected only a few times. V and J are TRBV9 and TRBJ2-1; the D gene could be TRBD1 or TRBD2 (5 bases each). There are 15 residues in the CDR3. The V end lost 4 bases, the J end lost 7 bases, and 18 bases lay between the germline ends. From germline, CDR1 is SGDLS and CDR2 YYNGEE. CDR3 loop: CASSQYSSGPNEQFF. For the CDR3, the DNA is TGTGCCAGCAGCCAGTATTCCTCGGGGCCTAATGAGCAGTTCTTC.

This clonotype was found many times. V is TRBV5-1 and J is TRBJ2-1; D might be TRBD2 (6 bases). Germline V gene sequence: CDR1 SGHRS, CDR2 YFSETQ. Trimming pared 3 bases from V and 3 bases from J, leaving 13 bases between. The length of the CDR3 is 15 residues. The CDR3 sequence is CASSSIRRGYNEQFF. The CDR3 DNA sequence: TGCGCCAGCAGCTCCATCAGGAGGGGCTACAATGAGCAGTTCTTC. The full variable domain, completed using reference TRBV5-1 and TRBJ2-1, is KAGVTQTPRYLIKTRGQQVTLSCSPISGHRSVSWYQQTPGQGLQFLFEYFSETQRNKGNFPGRFSGRQFSNSRSEMNVSTLELGDSALYLCASSSIRRGYNEQFFGPGTRLTVL.

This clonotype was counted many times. The CDR3 sequence is CAISEQLMNTEAFF. The CDR3 DNA follows: TGTGCCATCAGTGAACAGTTAATGAACACTGAAGCTTTCTTT. V gene TRBV10-3 combines with J gene TRBJ1-1; D is uncertain. The V and J ends lost 3 bases and 0 bases respectively, with 8 bases between them. CDR1 is ENHRY and CDR2 is SYGVKD in the germline V gene. The CDR3 has 14 residues.

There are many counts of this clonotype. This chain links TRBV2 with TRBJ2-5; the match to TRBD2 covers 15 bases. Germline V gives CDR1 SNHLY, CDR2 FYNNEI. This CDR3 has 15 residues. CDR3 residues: CVLDGTSGRQETQYF. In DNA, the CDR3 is TGTGTCCTCGACGGGACTAGCGGGAGGCAAGAGACCCAGTACTTC. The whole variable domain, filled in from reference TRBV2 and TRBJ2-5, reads EPEVTQTPSHQVTQMGQEVILRCVPISNHLYFYWYRQILGQKVEFLVSFYNNEISEKSEIFDDQFSVERPDGSNFTLKIRSTKLEDSAMYFCVLDGTSGRQETQYFGPGTRLLVL.

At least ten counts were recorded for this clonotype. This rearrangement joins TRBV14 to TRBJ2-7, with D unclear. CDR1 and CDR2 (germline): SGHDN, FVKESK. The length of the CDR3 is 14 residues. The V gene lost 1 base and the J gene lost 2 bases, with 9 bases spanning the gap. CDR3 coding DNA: TGTGCCAGCAGCCAAGGGGTAAGGCCCTACGAGCAGTACTTC. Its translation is CASSQGVRPYEQYF.

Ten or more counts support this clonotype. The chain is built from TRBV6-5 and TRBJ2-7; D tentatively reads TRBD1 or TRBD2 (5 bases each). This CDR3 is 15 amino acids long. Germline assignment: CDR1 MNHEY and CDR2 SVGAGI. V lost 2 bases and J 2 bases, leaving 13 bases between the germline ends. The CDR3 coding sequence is TGTGCCAGCAGTTACATTCCGGGACCAACCTACGAGCAGTACTTC. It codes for CASSYIPGPTYEQYF.

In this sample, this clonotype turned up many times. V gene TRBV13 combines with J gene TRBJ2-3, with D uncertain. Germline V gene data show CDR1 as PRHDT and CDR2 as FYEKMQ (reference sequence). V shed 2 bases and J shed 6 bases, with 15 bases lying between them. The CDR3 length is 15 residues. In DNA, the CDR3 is TGTGCCAGCAGCTTATCCCCCGCCTCCCGTGATACGCAGTATTTT. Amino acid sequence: CASSLSPASRDTQYF.

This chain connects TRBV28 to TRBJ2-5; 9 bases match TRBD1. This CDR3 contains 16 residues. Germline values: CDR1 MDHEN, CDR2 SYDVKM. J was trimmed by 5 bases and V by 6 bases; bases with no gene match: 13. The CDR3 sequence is CASSPRDRAYWETQYF. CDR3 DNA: TGTGCCAGCAGCCCCCGGGACAGGGCATATTGGGAGACCCAGTACTTC.

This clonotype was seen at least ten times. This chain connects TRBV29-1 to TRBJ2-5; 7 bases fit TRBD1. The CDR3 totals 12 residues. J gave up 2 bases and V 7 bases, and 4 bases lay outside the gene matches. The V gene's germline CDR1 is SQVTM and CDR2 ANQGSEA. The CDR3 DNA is TGCAGCGGCAAGACAGGGCAAGAGACCCAGTACTTC. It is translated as CSGKTGQETQYF.

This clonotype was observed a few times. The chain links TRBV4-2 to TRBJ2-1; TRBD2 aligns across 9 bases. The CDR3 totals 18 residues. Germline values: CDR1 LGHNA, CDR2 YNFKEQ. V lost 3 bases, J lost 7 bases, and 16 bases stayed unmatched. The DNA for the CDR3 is TGTGCCAGCAGCCAGGGGGGGACTAAAAGGACTAGCGATAATGAGCAGTTCTTC. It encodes CASSQGGTKRTSDNEQFF.

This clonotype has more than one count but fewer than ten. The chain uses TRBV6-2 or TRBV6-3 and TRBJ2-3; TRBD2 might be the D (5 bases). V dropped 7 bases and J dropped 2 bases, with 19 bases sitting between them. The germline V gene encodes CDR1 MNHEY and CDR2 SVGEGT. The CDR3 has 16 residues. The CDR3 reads CASTPPSGFDTDTQYF. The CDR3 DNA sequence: TGTGCCAGCACCCCACCGAGCGGATTTGACACAGATACGCAGTATTTT.

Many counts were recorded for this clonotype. The CDR3 region is CASSPGLFTDTQYF. CDR3 bases: TGCGCCAGCAGCCCAGGACTTTTCACAGATACGCAGTATTTT. The rearrangement uses TRBV5-1 and TRBJ2-3; a possible D gene is TRBD2 (5 bases). Trimming took off 4 bases at V and 2 bases at J, with 11 bases between the two ends. Germline loops: CDR1 SGHRS, CDR2 YFSETQ. CDR3 length: 14 residues.

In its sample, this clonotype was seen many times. CDR3 DNA: TGTGCCAGCAGCTTGTCACAGTTAGGGACGCAGTATTTT. This codes for CASSLSQLGTQYF. The J gene is TRBJ2-3, the V gene TRBV7-8; no clear D gene. Germline CDR1 reads SGHVS; CDR2 reads FQNEAQ. There are 13 residues in the CDR3. V was pared by 3 bases and J by 9 bases, with 13 bases between.

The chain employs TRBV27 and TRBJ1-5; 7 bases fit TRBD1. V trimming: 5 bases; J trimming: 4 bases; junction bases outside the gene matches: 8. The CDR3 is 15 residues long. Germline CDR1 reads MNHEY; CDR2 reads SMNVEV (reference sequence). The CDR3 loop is CASSPRTGYNQPQHF. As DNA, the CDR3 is TGTGCCAGCAGTCCGCGGACAGGCTATAATCAGCCCCAGCATTTT.

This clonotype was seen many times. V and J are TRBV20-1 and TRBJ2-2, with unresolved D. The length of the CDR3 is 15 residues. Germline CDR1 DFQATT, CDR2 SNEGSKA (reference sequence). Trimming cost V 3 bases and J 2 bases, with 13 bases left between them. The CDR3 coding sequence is TGCAGTGCTAGCCAGGCTAGTCCAAACACCGGGGAGCTGTTTTTT. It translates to CSASQASPNTGELFF.